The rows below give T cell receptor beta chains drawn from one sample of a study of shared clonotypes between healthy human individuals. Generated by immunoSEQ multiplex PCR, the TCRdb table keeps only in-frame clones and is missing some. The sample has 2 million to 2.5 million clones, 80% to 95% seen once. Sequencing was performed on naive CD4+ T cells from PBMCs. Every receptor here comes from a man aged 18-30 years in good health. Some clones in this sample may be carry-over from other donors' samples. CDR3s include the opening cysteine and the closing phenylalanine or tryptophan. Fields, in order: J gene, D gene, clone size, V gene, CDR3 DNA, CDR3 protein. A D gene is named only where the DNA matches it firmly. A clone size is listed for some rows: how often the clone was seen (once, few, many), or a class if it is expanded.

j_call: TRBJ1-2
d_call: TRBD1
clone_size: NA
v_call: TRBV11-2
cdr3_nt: TGTGCCAGCAGCCAGAGGGACAGCGGCTATGGCTACACCTTC
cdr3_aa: CASSQRDSGYGYTF

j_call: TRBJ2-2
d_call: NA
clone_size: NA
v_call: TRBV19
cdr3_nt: TGTGCCAGTCGTTCATCCGGGACTCCGTCTGAATCCGGGGAGCTGTTTTTT
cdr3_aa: CASRSSGTPSESGELFF

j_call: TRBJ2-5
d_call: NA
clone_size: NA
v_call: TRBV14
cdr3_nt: TGTGCCAGCAGCCGTGTTGGACGGTACCAAGAGACCCAGTACTTC
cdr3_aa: CASSRVGRYQETQYF

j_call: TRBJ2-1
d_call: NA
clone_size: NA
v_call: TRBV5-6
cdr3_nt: TGTGCCAGCGGCGAGTGGGGGACCTACAATGAGCAGTTCTTC
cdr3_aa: CASGEWGTYNEQFF

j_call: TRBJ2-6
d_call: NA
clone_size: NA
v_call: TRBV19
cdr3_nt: TGTGCCAGTACACTAGTCCACTCTGGGGCCAACGTCCTGACTTTC
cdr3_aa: CASTLVHSGANVLTF

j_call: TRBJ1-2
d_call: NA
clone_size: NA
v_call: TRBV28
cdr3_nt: TGTGCCAGCAGTTTAGGTCCTAATGGCTACACCTTC
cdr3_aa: CASSLGPNGYTF

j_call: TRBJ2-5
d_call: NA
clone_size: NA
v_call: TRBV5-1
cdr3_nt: TGCGCCAGCAGCTTGCGGGTAGACGAAATTGGGACCCAGTACTTC
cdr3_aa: CASSLRVDEIGTQYF

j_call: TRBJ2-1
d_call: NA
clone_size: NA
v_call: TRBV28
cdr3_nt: TGTGCCAGCAGCACGGGCCGAAGGAGCTCCTACAATGAGCAGTTCTTC
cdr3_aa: CASSTGRRSSYNEQFF

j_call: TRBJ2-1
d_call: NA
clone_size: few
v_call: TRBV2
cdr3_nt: TGTGCCAGCAGTGGATTGCTCCCGTGGGAGCAGTTCTTC
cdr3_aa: CASSGLLPWEQFF

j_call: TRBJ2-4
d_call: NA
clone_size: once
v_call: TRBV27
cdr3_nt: TGTGCCAGCAGTTTAGGGGTACTGCGATGGGCCAAAAACATTCAGTACTTC
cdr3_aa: CASSLGVLRWAKNIQYF

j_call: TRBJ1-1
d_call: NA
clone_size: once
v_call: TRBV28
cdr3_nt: TGTGCCAGCCTAAGGGGGGTACAAGGTGAAGCTTTCTTT
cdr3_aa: CASLRGVQGEAFF

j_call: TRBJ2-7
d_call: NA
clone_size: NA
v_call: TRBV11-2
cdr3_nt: TGTGCCAGCAGCTTAGAAGGGGCCGGATCGCACGAGCAGTACTTC
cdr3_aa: CASSLEGAGSHEQYF

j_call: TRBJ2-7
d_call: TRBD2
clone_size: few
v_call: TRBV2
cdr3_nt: TGTGCCAGCAGTGAAGTTTGGTGGGAGGGTTGGTACGAGCAGTACTTC
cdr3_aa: CASSEVWWEGWYEQYF

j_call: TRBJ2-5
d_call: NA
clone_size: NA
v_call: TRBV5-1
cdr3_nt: TGCGCCAGCAGCTTGGGCGGGGGCTGGGAGACCCAGTACTTC
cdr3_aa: CASSLGGGWETQYF

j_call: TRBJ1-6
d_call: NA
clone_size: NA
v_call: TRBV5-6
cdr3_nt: TGTGCCAGCAGCTTAGAGACACGTAATTCACCCCTCCACTTT
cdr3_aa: CASSLETRNSPLHF

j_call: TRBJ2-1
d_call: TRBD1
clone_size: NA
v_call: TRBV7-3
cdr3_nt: TGTGCCAGCAGCTTATATGGGACAGGGAATGACAATGAGCAGTTCTTC
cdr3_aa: CASSLYGTGNDNEQFF

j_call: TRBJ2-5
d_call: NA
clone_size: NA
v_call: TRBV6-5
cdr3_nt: TGTGCCAGCAGTTACTCGTGGGGGAGCGGCGGAGAGACCCAGTACTTC
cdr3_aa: CASSYSWGSGGETQYF

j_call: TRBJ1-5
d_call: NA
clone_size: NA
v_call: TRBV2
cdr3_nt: TGTGCCAGCAGTGAAGCGGTAAGAGGGAACGGTCAGCCCCAGCATTTT
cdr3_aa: CASSEAVRGNGQPQHF

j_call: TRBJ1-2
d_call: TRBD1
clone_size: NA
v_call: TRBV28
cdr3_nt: TGTGCCAGCAGTTTCGGACAGGACCAGGGCTACACCTTC
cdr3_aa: CASSFGQDQGYTF

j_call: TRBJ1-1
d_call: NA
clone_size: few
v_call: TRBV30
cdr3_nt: TGTGCCTGGAGTGCCCCAGGGTCCGCACGTGTGAGAGCTTTCTTT
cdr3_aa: CAWSAPGSARVRAFF

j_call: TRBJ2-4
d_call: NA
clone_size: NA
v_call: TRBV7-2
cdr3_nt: TGTGCCAGCAGCTCTTCCGGAGCCAAAAACATTCAGTACTTC
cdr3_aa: CASSSSGAKNIQYF

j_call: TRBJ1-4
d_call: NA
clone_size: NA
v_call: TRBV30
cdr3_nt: TGTGCCTGGAGTCTTCAGGTGGACGAAAAACTGTTTTTT
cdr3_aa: CAWSLQVDEKLFF

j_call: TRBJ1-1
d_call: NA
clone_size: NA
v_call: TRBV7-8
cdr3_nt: TGTGCCAGCAGCTCTCAGGGGCCGAACACTGAAGCTTTCTTT
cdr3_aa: CASSSQGPNTEAFF

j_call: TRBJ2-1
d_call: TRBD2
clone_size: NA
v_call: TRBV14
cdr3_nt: TGTGCCAGCAGCCAAGCGGGAGGGACCTACAATGAGCAGTTCTTC
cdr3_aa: CASSQAGGTYNEQFF

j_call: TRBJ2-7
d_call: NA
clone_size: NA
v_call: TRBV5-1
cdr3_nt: TGCGCCAGCAGGGACGCAGAGCCCTACGAGCAGTACTTC
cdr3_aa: CASRDAEPYEQYF

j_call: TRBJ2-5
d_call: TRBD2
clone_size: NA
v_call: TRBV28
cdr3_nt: TGTGCCAGCAGTACTAGCGGGCGCGCCGAGACCCAGTACTTC
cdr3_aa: CASSTSGRAETQYF

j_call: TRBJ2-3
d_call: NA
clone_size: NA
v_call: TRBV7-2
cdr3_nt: TGTGCCAGCAGCTTAGCGGGTCACACAGATACGCAGTATTTT
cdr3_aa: CASSLAGHTDTQYF

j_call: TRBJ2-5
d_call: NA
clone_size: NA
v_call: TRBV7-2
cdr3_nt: TGTGCCAGCAGCCCCGTAGGCTGGGGGGAGACCCAGTACTTC
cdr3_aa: CASSPVGWGETQYF

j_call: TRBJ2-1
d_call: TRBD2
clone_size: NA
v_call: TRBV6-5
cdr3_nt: TGTGCCAGCAGTTACCGAGGACTAGCGGGAGATGAGCAGTTCTTC
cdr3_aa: CASSYRGLAGDEQFF

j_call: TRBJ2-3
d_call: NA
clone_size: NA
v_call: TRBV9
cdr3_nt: TGTGCCAGCAGCGTGGCCCCCCTAAGCACAGATACGCAGTATTTT
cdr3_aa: CASSVAPLSTDTQYF

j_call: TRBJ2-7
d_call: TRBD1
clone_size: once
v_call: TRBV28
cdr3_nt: TGTGCCAGCAGCAACCCGGGACAGACCCTCTACGAGCAGTACTTC
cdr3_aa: CASSNPGQTLYEQYF

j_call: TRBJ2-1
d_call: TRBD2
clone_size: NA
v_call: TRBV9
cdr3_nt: TGTGCCAGCAGCACTAGACTAGCGGACTACAATGAGCAGTTCTTC
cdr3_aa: CASSTRLADYNEQFF

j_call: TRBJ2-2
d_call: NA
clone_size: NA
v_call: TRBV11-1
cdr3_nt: TGTGCCAGCAGCTTAGAGCTGACACGAACCGGGGAGCTGTTTTTT
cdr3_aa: CASSLELTRTGELFF

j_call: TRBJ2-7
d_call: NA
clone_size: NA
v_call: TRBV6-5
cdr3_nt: TGTGCCAGCAGTTACCGGACAGACAGACCATCCTACGAGCAGTACTTC
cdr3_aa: CASSYRTDRPSYEQYF

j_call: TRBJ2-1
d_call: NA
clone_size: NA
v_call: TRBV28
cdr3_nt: TGTGCCAGCAGCCCCCCCCACAGGGACAATGAGCAGTTCTTC
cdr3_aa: CASSPPHRDNEQFF

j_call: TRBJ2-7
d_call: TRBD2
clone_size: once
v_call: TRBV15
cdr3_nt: TGTGCCACCGACGACGGGAGGGCCCAGGAGCAGTACTTC
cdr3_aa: CATDDGRAQEQYF

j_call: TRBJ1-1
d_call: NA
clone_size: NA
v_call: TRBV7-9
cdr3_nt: TGTGCCAGCAGCTGGGACGGGAACACTGAAGCTTTCTTT
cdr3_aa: CASSWDGNTEAFF

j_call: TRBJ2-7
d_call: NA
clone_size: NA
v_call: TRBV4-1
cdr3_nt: TGCGCCAGCAGCCAGGGGCCCCTCACCTACGAGCAGTACTTC
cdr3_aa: CASSQGPLTYEQYF

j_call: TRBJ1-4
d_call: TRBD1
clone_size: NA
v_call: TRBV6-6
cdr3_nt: TGTGCCAGCAGAAGGGACAGGGGGGAAAAACTGTTTTTT
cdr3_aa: CASRRDRGEKLFF

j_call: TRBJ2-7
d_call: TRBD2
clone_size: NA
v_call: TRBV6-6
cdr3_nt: TGTGCCAGCCTCGGGACGGGAGGTCGCGAGCAGTACTTC
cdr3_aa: CASLGTGGREQYF

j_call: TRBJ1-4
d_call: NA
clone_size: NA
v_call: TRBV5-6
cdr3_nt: TGTGCCAGCAGCTCACGACAGGTTAATGAAAAACTGTTTTTT
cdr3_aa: CASSSRQVNEKLFF

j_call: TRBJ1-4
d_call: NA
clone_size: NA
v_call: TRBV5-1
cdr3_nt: TGCGCCAGCAGCCTACAAGTCGGGGGGCGAAGGACTAATGAAAAACTGTTTTTT
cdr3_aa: CASSLQVGGRRTNEKLFF

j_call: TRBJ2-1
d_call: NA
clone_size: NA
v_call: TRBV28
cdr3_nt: TGTGCCAGCAGCTCCAGGGGGGGAGTCAATGAGCAGTTCTTC
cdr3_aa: CASSSRGGVNEQFF

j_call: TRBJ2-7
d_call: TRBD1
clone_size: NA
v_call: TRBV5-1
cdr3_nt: TGCGCCAGCAGCGCAGGGGACAGTTTACTAGCCTACGAGCAGTACTTC
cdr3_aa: CASSAGDSLLAYEQYF

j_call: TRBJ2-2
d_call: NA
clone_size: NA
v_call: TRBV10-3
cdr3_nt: TGTGCCATCAGTCACCGTGGGGCAGATAACACCGGGGAGCTGTTTTTT
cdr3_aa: CAISHRGADNTGELFF

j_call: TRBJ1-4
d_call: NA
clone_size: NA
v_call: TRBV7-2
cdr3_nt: TGTGCCAGCAGCTCAAATATCGGGGGAGGAGAAAAACTGTTTTTT
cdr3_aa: CASSSNIGGGEKLFF

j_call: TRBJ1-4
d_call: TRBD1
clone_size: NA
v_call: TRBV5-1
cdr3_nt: TGCGCCAGCAGCGACCCTCAGGGGGCGGCTGAAAAACTGTTTTTT
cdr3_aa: CASSDPQGAAEKLFF

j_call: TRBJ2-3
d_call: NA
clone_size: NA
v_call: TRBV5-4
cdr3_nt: TGTGCCAGCAGCTTGAGGACAGATGGGACAGATACGCAGTATTTT
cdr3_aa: CASSLRTDGTDTQYF

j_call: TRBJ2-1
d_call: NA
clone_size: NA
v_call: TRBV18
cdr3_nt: TGTGCCAGCTCACCAGGGGTGGGCTCCTACAATGAGCAGTTCTTC
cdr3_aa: CASSPGVGSYNEQFF

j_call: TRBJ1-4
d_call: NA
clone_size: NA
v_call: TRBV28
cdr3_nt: TGTGCCAGCAGTTCAGCGACAGGACGTAATGAAAAACTGTTTTTT
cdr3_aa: CASSSATGRNEKLFF

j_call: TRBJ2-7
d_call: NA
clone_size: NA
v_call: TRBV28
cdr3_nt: TGTGCCAGCAGTTTAGGTGGGACAATGTCCTACGAGCAGTACTTC
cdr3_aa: CASSLGGTMSYEQYF

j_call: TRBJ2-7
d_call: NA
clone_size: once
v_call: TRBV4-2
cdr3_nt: TGTGCCAGCAGCCAAGAAGCCCAGGGATTTTACGAGCAGTACTTC
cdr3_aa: CASSQEAQGFYEQYF